These 32 T cell receptor beta chains were all obtained from the same sample, sequenced in a study of Graves' ophthalmopathy and Graves' hyperthyroidism. TCR beta CDR3 regions were amplified from RNA transcripts. Second-round multiplex PCR came after first-round RT-PCR with HTBI primers. Using its own MiXCR run on the multiplex PCR reads, TCRdb lists one record per CDR3 protein. In the table there are approximately 500,000 distinct CDR3 sequences, approximately 15% of which are singletons. Sequenced sample: blood. The receptors originated from a woman aged 25 to 39 with Graves' ophthalmopathy.

The chain combines TRBV6-2 or TRBV6-3 with TRBJ2-2, with 8 bases matching TRBD1. The ends lost 5 bases at V and 4 bases at J; junction bases unmatched: 18. Germline CDR1 reads MNHEY; CDR2 reads SVGEGT. The CDR3 extends over 19 amino acids. For the CDR3, the DNA is TGTGCCAGCAGTCCGCCCGGACAGGGTGGTCGGTTGGGCACCGGGGAGCTGTTTTTT. Amino acids: CASSPPGQGGRLGTGELFF.

The J gene is TRBJ2-7, the V gene TRBV20-1, with D possibly matching TRBD1 (6 bases). Germline V gene lookup returns CDR1 DFQATT and CDR2 SNEGSKA (reference sequence). This CDR3 is built from 16 residues. The V gene lost 0 bases and the J gene lost 2 bases, with 17 bases spanning the gap. The CDR3 DNA sequence: TGCAGTGCTAGAGATGGAGGACAGTTCTCCACCTACGAGCAGTACTTC. Protein product: CSARDGGQFSTYEQYF.

Ten or more counts support this clonotype. J is TRBJ1-2 and V is TRBV7-8, with D hard to call. Germline assignment: CDR1 SGHVS and CDR2 FQNEAQ. Trimming shortened V by 2 bases and J by 7 bases, and 8 bases separated the two germline ends. There are 12 residues in the CDR3. The CDR3 DNA is TGTGCCAGCAGCTTATTCTGGGGTGGCTACACCTTC. This encodes CASSLFWGGYTF.

This clonotype occurred many times. The chain couples TRBV29-1 to TRBJ1-2, with 7 bases matching TRBD1. Germline CDR1 reads SQVTM; CDR2 reads ANQGSEA. This CDR3 is 13 amino acids long. J gave up 3 bases and V 7 bases, and 8 bases lay outside the gene matches. The CDR3 coding sequence is TGCAGCGCCAAGACAGGGTGGGACTATGGCTACACCTTC. This codes for CSAKTGWDYGYTF.

There are many counts of this clonotype. The gene calls are TRBV6-1 and TRBJ1-1; D uncertain. Germline V gene sequence: CDR1 MNHNS, CDR2 SASEGT. CDR3 length equals 14 residues. Trimming took off 11 bases at V and 3 bases at J, with 19 bases between the two ends. The CDR3 coding sequence is TGTGCCTTATTTAGCGCCGGGCAGGACACTGAAGCTTTCTTT. Protein sequence: CALFSAGQDTEAFF.

This clonotype has a handful of counts. The chain has TRBV7-9 and TRBJ2-7; a possible D gene is TRBD1 (7 bases). Trimming cost V 1 base and J 4 bases, with 11 bases left between them. CDR3 length equals 14 residues. From germline, CDR1 is SEHNR and CDR2 FQNEAQ (reference sequence). The CDR3 loop is CASSLETGRYEQYF. DNA for the CDR3: TGTGCCAGCAGCTTAGAGACAGGGAGGTACGAGCAGTACTTC.

The gene calls are TRBV20-1 and TRBJ2-7, with D maybe TRBD2 (5 bases). The CDR3 runs 14 residues. V shed 4 bases and J shed 1 base, with 14 bases lying between them. The germline V gene encodes CDR1 DFQATT and CDR2 SNEGSKA (reference sequence). The CDR3 DNA sequence: TGCAGTGCTAAAGACTACCTTAGATCCTACGAGCAGTACTTC. It codes for CSAKDYLRSYEQYF.

The rearrangement links TRBV19 to TRBJ2-7; 9 bases align to TRBD1. With V trimmed by 4 bases and J by 3 bases, 19 bases remained unmatched. In germline, CDR1 is LNHDA, CDR2 SQIVND (reference sequence). CDR3 size: 19 residues. The CDR3 nucleotides are TGTGCCAGTAGTAAGAAGATAGGGACAGGGTGGTTCTCCGACTACGAGCAGTACTTC. Amino acid sequence: CASSKKIGTGWFSDYEQYF.

The sample holds many counts of this clonotype. The genes are TRBV12-3 or TRBV12-4 and TRBJ1-2; D is possibly TRBD1 (6 bases). The V and J ends lost 3 bases and 2 bases respectively, with 10 bases between them. The CDR3 has 14 amino acids. Here the CDR3 reads CASSLGTTNYGYTF. In nucleotides, the CDR3 is TGTGCCAGCAGTTTGGGGACAACGAACTATGGCTACACCTTC.

This clonotype was seen at least ten times. The chain combines TRBV6-5 with TRBJ1-5, with D possibly matching TRBD1 (6 bases). This CDR3 is 15 amino acids long. The V end lost 2 bases, the J end lost 4 bases, and 12 bases lay between the germline ends. Per the germline V gene, CDR1 is MNHEY and CDR2 is SVGAGI. CDR3 region: CASSYGTGSNQPQHF. The CDR3 DNA is TGTGCCAGCAGTTACGGAACAGGGTCGAATCAGCCCCAGCATTTT.

This clonotype was detected ten times or more. The chain employs TRBV20-1 and TRBJ2-7, with 7 nucleotides matching TRBD1. The CDR3 extends over 14 amino acids. Trimming at V came to 1 base and at J to 5 bases, leaving 8 bases not matched to a gene. The V gene's germline CDR1 is DFQATT and CDR2 SNEGSKA (reference sequence). The CDR3 DNA reads as TGCAGTGCTAGAGTGCGACAGGGTATACACGAGCAGTACTTC. As protein: CSARVRQGIHEQYF.

Ten or more counts support this clonotype. The V call is TRBV6-5, the J call TRBJ1-1, with no clear D. Germline V gene data show CDR1 as MNHEY and CDR2 as SVGAGI. Trimming removed 2 bases from V and 10 bases from J, with 11 bases in between. This CDR3 spans 12 amino acids. The CDR3 DNA reads TGTGCCAGCAGTTACGACGGGGTGGCAGCTTTCTTT. It specifies CASSYDGVAAFF.

Concerning this clonotype: The junction shows a germline mismatch at one end, possibly a read error. The chain uses TRBV6-1 and TRBJ2-2; D uncertain. CDR1 is MNHNS, CDR2 SASEGT, per germline. The CDR3 runs to 15 residues. Here the CDR3 DNA reads TGTGCCAGCAGTGAGGGTATAACGAACTCCGGGGAGCTGTTTTTT. Encoded protein: CASSEGITNSGELFF.

The chain uses TRBV27 and TRBJ1-2; 7 bases are shared with TRBD1. This CDR3 has 15 residues. V shed 6 bases and J 3 bases; nucleotides not matched to a gene: 10. Germline CDR1 and CDR2: MNHEY and SMNVEV (reference sequence). The CDR3 DNA sequence: TGTGCCAGCAGGCAAGACAGGGACGACTACTATGGCTACACCTTC. Protein product: CASRQDRDDYYGYTF.

This clonotype showed up many times. The gene calls are TRBV30 and TRBJ1-1; D is perhaps TRBD1 (6 bases). The CDR3 loop spans 13 amino acids. V was clipped by 3 bases and J by 2 bases, with 10 bases between them. The germline V gene has CDR1 GTSNPN and CDR2 SVGIG (reference sequence). The CDR3 sequence: CAWSEGGNTEAFF. In DNA form, the CDR3 reads TGTGCCTGGAGCGAGGGGGGAAACACTGAAGCTTTCTTT.

This clonotype has at least ten counts. Mismatch with germline at one junction end may stem from a read error. V is TRBV27 and J is TRBJ2-7, with 7 bases aligning to TRBD1. The CDR3 consists of 17 residues. CDR1 is MNHEY, CDR2 SMNVEV, per germline (reference sequence). Here the CDR3 reads CASSLSWYGTEAYEQYF. The CDR3 coding sequence is TGTGCCAGCAGTCTATCGTGGTACGGGACAGAGGCCTACGAGCAGTACTTC.

This clonotype was recorded at least ten times. This chain links TRBV2 with TRBJ1-5; D is uncertain. This CDR3 has 13 amino acids. Between the trimmed V and J ends, which lost 7 bases and 1 base, there was a span of 8 bases. Germline V gene lookup returns CDR1 SNHLY and CDR2 FYNNEI. CDR3 protein: CASKGVSNQPQHF. CDR3 nucleotide sequence: TGTGCCAGCAAAGGAGTGAGCAATCAGCCCCAGCATTTT.

In the case of this clonotype: This may be a read error: a much more frequent sequence differs by one nucleotide. The chain is built from TRBV12-3 or TRBV12-4 and TRBJ2-2, with unresolved D. Trimming stripped 3 bases from V and 3 bases from J, with 8 bases between. The CDR3 extends over 14 amino acids. Here the CDR3 DNA reads TGTGCCAGCAGTTTGGCCAGGTACACCGGGGAGCTGTTTTTT. Translating it yields CASSLARYTGELFF.

Comment on this clonotype: The germline gene is not matched at one end of the junction; a read error may be the cause. The V call is TRBV11-2, the J call TRBJ1-1; possibly TRBD1 for D (5 bases). The CDR3 spans 14 residues. Germline CDR1 and CDR2: SGHAT and FQNNGV. The CDR3 is CAISLGGGNTEAFF. The CDR3 DNA follows: TGTGCCATCAGCTTAGGTGGGGGGAACACTGAAGCTTTCTTT.

In its sample, this clonotype was seen many times. The rearrangement links TRBV12-3 or TRBV12-4 to TRBJ2-7; 11 nucleotides line up with TRBD2. V lost 6 bases, J lost 0 bases, and 13 bases stayed unmatched. The CDR3 loop spans 18 amino acids. As DNA, the CDR3 is TGTGCCAGCAGCCGGACTAGCGGGCCAATCGCGGACTCCTACGAGCAGTACTTC. Its translation: CASSRTSGPIADSYEQYF.

CDR3 in DNA: TGTGCCAGCAGCTCAGGGGTCCAGCCCCAGCATTTT. It yields the protein CASSSGVQPQHF. The V and J genes are TRBV12-3 or TRBV12-4 and TRBJ1-5, with TRBD1 as a possible D gene (6 bases). The CDR3 has 12 residues. The ends were cut back, 6 bases at V and 7 bases at J, with 10 bases in the middle.

There are many counts of this clonotype. This chain joins TRBV4-1 and TRBJ1-3; no definite D call. Looked up from germline, CDR1 is MGHRA and CDR2 is YSYEKL. Trimming shortened V by 6 bases and J by 0 bases, and 12 bases separated the two germline ends. The CDR3 covers 15 residues. This CDR3 reads CASRQINPSGNTIYF. In DNA form, the CDR3 reads TGCGCCAGCAGACAAATCAACCCCTCTGGAAACACCATATATTTT.

This clonotype was seen at least ten times. This chain uses TRBV6-1 with TRBJ2-7; D not resolved. V was cut by 7 bases and J by 5 bases, with 15 bases left in between. Germline CDR1 MNHNS, CDR2 SASEGT. The CDR3 has 13 amino acids. CDR3 loop: CASKAPNGHEQYF. CDR3 nucleotide sequence: TGTGCCAGCAAAGCTCCGAATGGCCACGAGCAGTACTTC.

The table lists this clonotype with many counts. The chain is built from TRBV27 and TRBJ2-5, with TRBD2 matching over 8 bases. Germline CDR1 and CDR2: MNHEY and SMNVEV (reference sequence). The CDR3 has 14 residues. Trimming cost V 6 bases and J 4 bases; bases outside gene matches: 7. The CDR3: CASSRPGGRETQYF. For the CDR3, the DNA is TGTGCCAGCAGCCGACCGGGAGGGAGAGAGACCCAGTACTTC.

In this sample, this clonotype turned up many times. The V gene is TRBV6-1, the J gene TRBJ1-2; D not certain. Germline assignment: CDR1 MNHNS and CDR2 SASEGT. Trimming removed 5 bases from V and 4 bases from J, with 14 bases in between. CDR3 length equals 14 residues. The CDR3, as DNA: TGTGCCAGCAGTCCAAGGAGGGATAGCTATGGCTACACCTTC. Translation: CASSPRRDSYGYTF.

Turning to this clonotype: The junction shows a germline mismatch at one end, possibly a read error. This rearrangement joins TRBV12-3 or TRBV12-4 to TRBJ1-5; the D gene is possibly TRBD1 (5 bases). This CDR3 is 15 amino acids long. This CDR3 is CASSLMRQSYQPQHF. The CDR3 bases are TGTGCCAGCAGTTTAATGAGACAGAGCTATCAGCCTCAGCATTTT.

This clonotype showed up many times. V gene TRBV27 combines with J gene TRBJ1-1; maybe TRBD1 (5 bases). CDR1 is MNHEY and CDR2 is SMNVEV in the germline V gene (reference sequence). The CDR3 runs 13 residues. V was trimmed by 3 bases and J by 5 bases, leaving 10 bases between them. CDR3 residues: CASSFSGKTEAFF. Here the CDR3 DNA reads TGTGCCAGCAGTTTTTCAGGGAAAACTGAAGCTTTCTTT.

Regarding this clonotype: A much larger clone is a single base away; this may be a read error. CDR3 in amino acids: CASSSDLGGANTEACF. The CDR3 coding sequence is TGCGCCAGCAGCTCCGATCTCGGGGGGGCTAACACTGAAGCTTGCTTT. V gene TRBV5-1 combines with J gene TRBJ1-1, with D perhaps TRBD1 (6 bases). The CDR3 length is 16 residues. Per the germline V gene, CDR1 is SGHRS and CDR2 is YFSETQ.

The rearrangement links TRBV6-5 to TRBJ2-7, with D maybe TRBD1 (5 bases). V was trimmed by 0 bases and J by 3 bases, leaving 12 bases between them. The CDR3 covers 15 residues. Germline V gene lookup returns CDR1 MNHEY and CDR2 SVGAGI. CDR3 loop: CASSYSRQGDYEQYF. The DNA for the CDR3 is TGTGCCAGCAGTTACTCGAGGCAGGGCGACTACGAGCAGTACTTC.

This clonotype was found many times. The chain combines TRBV12-3 or TRBV12-4 with TRBJ1-1; no firm D call. Between the trimmed V and J ends, which lost 1 base and 6 bases, there was a span of 12 bases. The CDR3 consists of 14 residues. The CDR3 sequence is CASSLGRGIAEAFF. Here the CDR3 DNA reads TGTGCCAGCAGTTTAGGCAGAGGTATCGCTGAAGCTTTCTTT.

This clonotype was counted ten times or more. The J gene is TRBJ1-2, the V gene TRBV12-3 or TRBV12-4; D is unclear. Trimming removed 5 bases at V and 8 bases at J, with 15 bases between. This CDR3 is built from 13 residues. This CDR3 is CASSPHSDWGYTF. DNA of the CDR3: TGTGCCAGCAGTCCGCACAGCGACTGGGGCTACACCTTC.

This clonotype has a count of ten or more. The chain joins TRBV19 to TRBJ2-7, with TRBD1 matching 7 bases. Per germline, CDR1 LNHDA and CDR2 SQIVND (reference sequence). V shed 5 bases and J 2 bases; nucleotides not matched to a gene: 9. This CDR3 has 15 residues. The CDR3: CASSPGTVGAYEQYF. As DNA, the CDR3 is TGTGCCAGTAGTCCGGGGACAGTTGGTGCCTACGAGCAGTACTTC.